This T cell receptor beta chain was profiled in a study of T cell responses to AZD1222 COVID-19 vaccine. General observations from the study: Only a handful of AZD1222 recipients, six or seven in all, had baseline seropositivity. Among the donors, most were white British and more were female, and clonal diversity was possibly underestimated. Recipients of two AZD1222 doses showed rising Spike-specific TCR breadth and depth. Researchers took repertoire samples only after the peak T cell response had come.

Points on this clone: Antigen: not known.

V shed 5 bases and J 2 bases; nucleotides not matched to a gene: 7. Per the germline V gene, CDR1 is SGHVS and CDR2 is FNYEAQ. This CDR3 region has 16 residues. TCRdb's copy holds only in-frame clones and misses some; the assay was immunoSEQ multiplex PCR. This table holds 110,000 or so clones, 89% found once. V gene TRBV7-6 combines with J gene TRBJ2-3, with 10 positions matching TRBD2. The sample in question was peripheral blood, obtained on day 0 of MenACWY control vaccination. The clonotype comes from an adult in good health. CDR3 residues: CASSRPLAGATDTQYF. The CDR3 DNA sequence: TGTGCCAGCAGCCGTCCTCTAGCGGGGGCCACAGATACGCAGTATTTT.